Listed below are T cell receptor beta chains from one sample, sequenced in a study of CD8+ T cells in alopecia areata. Libraries were prepared by immunoSEQ multiplex PCR; TCRdb keeps only in-frame clonotypes and omits some of them. The sample contains around 110,000 clones, roughly three fifths of which appear only once. The source material was CD8+ T cells sorted from blood, sampled at week 24, from a patient treated with tofacitinib. The receptors shown here come from a human donor with alopecia areata. Each CDR3 is given with its conserved first and last residue. The order of the fields is J gene, clone size, D gene, V gene, CDR3 DNA, CDR3 protein. The D gene is left open where the match is weak. Some rows mark clone size as missing; the rest say once, few, many or name a class of expanded clone.

J gene: TRBJ2-3
clone size: NA
D gene: TRBD1
V gene: TRBV15
CDR3 DNA: TGTGCCACCAGTATCGGGACAGGGAGCACAGATACGCAGTATTTT
CDR3 protein: CATSIGTGSTDTQYF

J gene: TRBJ1-2
clone size: NA
D gene: NA
V gene: TRBV11-2
CDR3 DNA: TGTGCCAGCAGCCCCCCCGGGACCGTCAGTCTGTATGGCTACACCTTC
CDR3 protein: CASSPPGTVSLYGYTF

J gene: TRBJ2-5
clone size: once
D gene: TRBD2
V gene: TRBV18
CDR3 DNA: TGTGCCAGCTCGAGGACTAGTCAGGAGACCCAGTACTTC
CDR3 protein: CASSRTSQETQYF

J gene: TRBJ2-5
clone size: few
D gene: NA
V gene: TRBV13
CDR3 DNA: TGTGCCAGCAGCCCATTTAGGCAAGAGACCCAGTACTTC
CDR3 protein: CASSPFRQETQYF

J gene: TRBJ1-4
clone size: NA
D gene: TRBD1
V gene: TRBV23-1
CDR3 DNA: TGTGCCAGCAGTCACGGGACAGGGAAAAATGAAAAACTGTTTTTT
CDR3 protein: CASSHGTGKNEKLFF

J gene: TRBJ2-7
clone size: few
D gene: NA
V gene: TRBV10-2
CDR3 DNA: TGCGCCAGCAGCGGAGATTACGAGCAGTACTTC
CDR3 protein: CASSGDYEQYF

J gene: TRBJ1-5
clone size: NA
D gene: TRBD1
V gene: TRBV30
CDR3 DNA: TGTGCCTGGAGTATCCGGACAGGGGCAGGCCAGCCCCAGCATTTT
CDR3 protein: CAWSIRTGAGQPQHF

J gene: TRBJ2-7
clone size: NA
D gene: NA
V gene: TRBV14
CDR3 DNA: TGTGCCAGCAGCCAAGACCCGGATGGGGAGACGGACCACGAGCAGTACTTC
CDR3 protein: CASSQDPDGETDHEQYF

J gene: TRBJ1-4
clone size: NA
D gene: TRBD1
V gene: TRBV13
CDR3 DNA: TGTGCCAGCAGCTTAGGGACAGGGGGCGTGACTAATGAAAAACTGTTTTTT
CDR3 protein: CASSLGTGGVTNEKLFF

J gene: TRBJ2-3
clone size: NA
D gene: TRBD2
V gene: TRBV7-2
CDR3 DNA: TGTGCCAGCAGCTATCTAGCGGGGCCCGGAGATACGCAGTATTTT
CDR3 protein: CASSYLAGPGDTQYF

J gene: TRBJ1-1
clone size: NA
D gene: NA
V gene: TRBV18
CDR3 DNA: TGTGCCAGCTCCCCTGACACCGAGAGAACTGAAGCTTTCTTT
CDR3 protein: CASSPDTERTEAFF

J gene: TRBJ2-3
clone size: NA
D gene: TRBD1
V gene: TRBV15
CDR3 DNA: TGTGCCACCAGCGGACCCGGGACAGGGGCGAAAGGCACAGATACGCAGTATTTT
CDR3 protein: CATSGPGTGAKGTDTQYF

J gene: TRBJ2-2
clone size: NA
D gene: TRBD2
V gene: TRBV7-9
CDR3 DNA: TGTGCCAGCAGCCCAGGGAGGGCCGCGAACACCGGGGAGCTGTTTTTT
CDR3 protein: CASSPGRAANTGELFF

J gene: TRBJ1-2
clone size: once
D gene: NA
V gene: TRBV2
CDR3 DNA: TGTGCCAGCACGGAGGGGACGGGAGGGGGCTACACCTTC
CDR3 protein: CASTEGTGGGYTF

J gene: TRBJ2-1
clone size: medium-sized
D gene: TRBD2
V gene: TRBV11-2
CDR3 DNA: TGTGCCAGCAGACTAGCGTGGGATGAGCAGTTCTTC
CDR3 protein: CASRLAWDEQFF

J gene: TRBJ1-1
clone size: few
D gene: NA
V gene: TRBV2
CDR3 DNA: TGTGCCATCCTGATGGGGAACACTGAAGCTTTCTTT
CDR3 protein: CAILMGNTEAFF

J gene: TRBJ2-1
clone size: few
D gene: NA
V gene: TRBV11-2
CDR3 DNA: TGTGCCAGCAGCTTAAGCCCTGGGGGCCCCAATGAGCAGTTCTTC
CDR3 protein: CASSLSPGGPNEQFF

J gene: TRBJ1-1
clone size: NA
D gene: NA
V gene: TRBV15
CDR3 DNA: TGTGCCACCAGCAGAACTGACAGGCACAACACTGAAGCTTTCTTT
CDR3 protein: CATSRTDRHNTEAFF

J gene: TRBJ2-7
clone size: few
D gene: NA
V gene: TRBV30
CDR3 DNA: TGTGCCTGGAGTGGCAAGTCCAACGAGCAGTACTTC
CDR3 protein: CAWSGKSNEQYF

J gene: TRBJ2-2
clone size: NA
D gene: NA
V gene: TRBV27
CDR3 DNA: TGTGCCAGCAGTTTATCTGGCCCTGGGACATCAGGGGAGCTGTTTTTT
CDR3 protein: CASSLSGPGTSGELFF

J gene: TRBJ1-1
clone size: NA
D gene: NA
V gene: TRBV9
CDR3 DNA: TGTGCCAGCAGCGCCATACAGGGACCTGAAGCTTTCTTT
CDR3 protein: CASSAIQGPEAFF

J gene: TRBJ2-3
clone size: NA
D gene: NA
V gene: TRBV5-1
CDR3 DNA: TGCGCCAGCAGCTTTGCGGGTCAGGGACCAGATACGCAGTATTTT
CDR3 protein: CASSFAGQGPDTQYF

J gene: TRBJ2-3
clone size: once
D gene: NA
V gene: TRBV14
CDR3 DNA: TGTGCCAGCAGTCATAGTATAGATACGCAGTATTTT
CDR3 protein: CASSHSIDTQYF

J gene: TRBJ2-2
clone size: NA
D gene: NA
V gene: TRBV29-1
CDR3 DNA: TGCAGCGTTGAAGGGGAAAACGCGAACACCGGGGAGCTGTTTTTT
CDR3 protein: CSVEGENANTGELFF

J gene: TRBJ2-3
clone size: few
D gene: NA
V gene: TRBV28
CDR3 DNA: TGTGCCAGCAGTGTTCTGATCCTCACAGATACGCAGTATTTT
CDR3 protein: CASSVLILTDTQYF

J gene: TRBJ2-7
clone size: NA
D gene: TRBD1
V gene: TRBV29-1
CDR3 DNA: TGCAGCGTTGAATCGGACAGGAGCTCCTACGAGCAGTACTTC
CDR3 protein: CSVESDRSSYEQYF

J gene: TRBJ2-5
clone size: few
D gene: TRBD2
V gene: TRBV25-1
CDR3 DNA: TGTGCCAGCAGTGGGGGGATGCGGGAGGAGACCCAGTACTTC
CDR3 protein: CASSGGMREETQYF

J gene: TRBJ2-7
clone size: NA
D gene: TRBD2
V gene: TRBV13
CDR3 DNA: TGTGCCAGCAGCTTAAGGCTAGCGGGGATCGGCGAGCAGTACTTC
CDR3 protein: CASSLRLAGIGEQYF

J gene: TRBJ1-5
clone size: NA
D gene: NA
V gene: TRBV30
CDR3 DNA: TGTGCCTGGAGTGTAGAGGGCTCGCAGCCCCAGCATTTT
CDR3 protein: CAWSVEGSQPQHF

J gene: TRBJ1-1
clone size: NA
D gene: TRBD1
V gene: TRBV30
CDR3 DNA: TGTGCCTGGAGTTTGGGACAGGGGTTAACTGAAGCTTTCTTT
CDR3 protein: CAWSLGQGLTEAFF

J gene: TRBJ2-7
clone size: NA
D gene: TRBD1
V gene: TRBV29-1
CDR3 DNA: TGCAGCGTTGAAGGGCAAGGGGGCGACTACGAGCAGTACTTC
CDR3 protein: CSVEGQGGDYEQYF

J gene: TRBJ1-1
clone size: NA
D gene: NA
V gene: TRBV6-6
CDR3 DNA: TGTGCCAGCAGTTGGGAGGCAGGGGAAGAAGCTTTCTTT
CDR3 protein: CASSWEAGEEAFF

J gene: TRBJ2-7
clone size: NA
D gene: NA
V gene: TRBV7-2
CDR3 DNA: TGTGCCAGCAGCCCCCTTGGGTTCCACTCCTACGAGCAGTACTTC
CDR3 protein: CASSPLGFHSYEQYF

J gene: TRBJ2-2
clone size: NA
D gene: NA
V gene: TRBV2
CDR3 DNA: TGTGCCAGCAGTGATTTCCACACCGGGGAGCTGTTTTTT
CDR3 protein: CASSDFHTGELFF

J gene: TRBJ2-1
clone size: NA
D gene: NA
V gene: TRBV7-9
CDR3 DNA: TGTGCCAGCAGCTCCCTGCGGGGTTTGGCCGCCAATGAGCAGTTCTTC
CDR3 protein: CASSSLRGLAANEQFF

J gene: TRBJ2-5
clone size: NA
D gene: TRBD1
V gene: TRBV5-6
CDR3 DNA: TGTGCCAGCAGCTCCGAGACAGGGCAAAAAGGGGAGACCCAGTACTTC
CDR3 protein: CASSSETGQKGETQYF

J gene: TRBJ2-1
clone size: NA
D gene: TRBD2
V gene: TRBV27
CDR3 DNA: TGTGCCAGCAGTTTTGCGGGGGGGCTTCATGAGCAGTTCTTC
CDR3 protein: CASSFAGGLHEQFF

J gene: TRBJ1-5
clone size: once
D gene: NA
V gene: TRBV4-3
CDR3 DNA: TGCGCCAGCAGCCAATCAAAGAATAGCAATCAGCCCCAGCATTTT
CDR3 protein: CASSQSKNSNQPQHF

J gene: TRBJ1-1
clone size: NA
D gene: NA
V gene: TRBV5-1
CDR3 DNA: TGCGCCAGCAGCTCGGACGGGGGCACTGAAGCTTTCTTT
CDR3 protein: CASSSDGGTEAFF

J gene: TRBJ2-5
clone size: NA
D gene: NA
V gene: TRBV5-8
CDR3 DNA: TGTGCCAGCAGCTTGGCTCTTGAGACCCAGTACTTC
CDR3 protein: CASSLALETQYF

J gene: TRBJ2-7
clone size: NA
D gene: TRBD1
V gene: TRBV27
CDR3 DNA: TGTGCCAGCAGTAGGACCGGGACAGGGAAAAACGAGCAGTACTTC
CDR3 protein: CASSRTGTGKNEQYF

J gene: TRBJ2-7
clone size: NA
D gene: NA
V gene: TRBV28
CDR3 DNA: TGTGCCAGCACCTTCGGGGAATCCTACGAGCAGTACTTC
CDR3 protein: CASTFGESYEQYF

J gene: TRBJ2-7
clone size: NA
D gene: NA
V gene: TRBV13
CDR3 DNA: TGTGCCAGCAGCCCCCAGAGCTCCTACGAGCAGTACTTC
CDR3 protein: CASSPQSSYEQYF

J gene: TRBJ2-1
clone size: few
D gene: NA
V gene: TRBV19
CDR3 DNA: TGTGCCAGTAGTACGGAACCTCTAGCAACTCCCCTCTTC
CDR3 protein: CASSTEPLATPLF

J gene: TRBJ1-1
clone size: NA
D gene: NA
V gene: TRBV7-9
CDR3 DNA: TGTGCCAGCAGCCCAGACACGAATGAAGCTTTCTTT
CDR3 protein: CASSPDTNEAFF

J gene: TRBJ1-5
clone size: NA
D gene: NA
V gene: TRBV27
CDR3 DNA: TGTGCCAGCAGTTTCGAGGGAGATCAGCCCCAGCATTTT
CDR3 protein: CASSFEGDQPQHF

J gene: TRBJ2-1
clone size: few
D gene: TRBD2
V gene: TRBV5-6
CDR3 DNA: TGTGCCAGCAGGCTAGCTAGCGGGGGAGGTGAGCAGTTCTTC
CDR3 protein: CASRLASGGGEQFF

J gene: TRBJ2-1
clone size: NA
D gene: TRBD2
V gene: TRBV7-9
CDR3 DNA: TGTGCCAGCAGCCAAGATGGCCTAGCGGGGGGCAATGAGCAGTTCTTC
CDR3 protein: CASSQDGLAGGNEQFF

J gene: TRBJ2-3
clone size: NA
D gene: TRBD2
V gene: TRBV28
CDR3 DNA: TGTGCCAGCAGCCCTAGCGGGCCCCGGAATACGCAGTATTTT
CDR3 protein: CASSPSGPRNTQYF

J gene: TRBJ2-2
clone size: NA
D gene: TRBD2
V gene: TRBV6-5
CDR3 DNA: TGTGCCAGCAGTTCCCCTAGGGAGGGAGACACCGGGGAGCTGTTTTTT
CDR3 protein: CASSSPREGDTGELFF

J gene: TRBJ2-6
clone size: NA
D gene: NA
V gene: TRBV2
CDR3 DNA: TGTGCCAGCAGTGAATTGGCCAGCCTTTCTGGGGCCAACGTCCTGACTTTC
CDR3 protein: CASSELASLSGANVLTF

J gene: TRBJ2-7
clone size: NA
D gene: NA
V gene: TRBV5-6
CDR3 DNA: TGTGCCAGCAGCACTGGGTGGGTATCCTACGAGCAGTACTTC
CDR3 protein: CASSTGWVSYEQYF

J gene: TRBJ1-2
clone size: NA
D gene: NA
V gene: TRBV7-9
CDR3 DNA: TGTGCCAGCAGCTTAGCGCCAGACAACTATGGCTACACCTTC
CDR3 protein: CASSLAPDNYGYTF

J gene: TRBJ2-3
clone size: NA
D gene: TRBD2
V gene: TRBV7-9
CDR3 DNA: TGTGCCAGCACCCTCTCGGGAGGGGCGGGGGCCGGAGATACGCAGTATTTT
CDR3 protein: CASTLSGGAGAGDTQYF

J gene: TRBJ2-1
clone size: NA
D gene: NA
V gene: TRBV5-6
CDR3 DNA: TGTGCCAGCAGCTTGGCCGAGTCTAACCGGTACAATGAGCAGTTCTTC
CDR3 protein: CASSLAESNRYNEQFF

J gene: TRBJ2-7
clone size: few
D gene: NA
V gene: TRBV30
CDR3 DNA: TGTGCCTGGAGTGTATCCAACGAGCAGTACTTC
CDR3 protein: CAWSVSNEQYF

J gene: TRBJ2-7
clone size: NA
D gene: TRBD1
V gene: TRBV30
CDR3 DNA: TGTGCCTGGAGTTGGAGACCGGGACAGGGTGTTGAGCAGTACTTC
CDR3 protein: CAWSWRPGQGVEQYF

J gene: TRBJ1-2
clone size: NA
D gene: NA
V gene: TRBV29-1
CDR3 DNA: TGCAGCGTTGCAACGGGGGGGGCGAGCAACTATGGCTACACCTTC
CDR3 protein: CSVATGGASNYGYTF

J gene: TRBJ2-7
clone size: NA
D gene: TRBD2
V gene: TRBV7-8
CDR3 DNA: TGTGCCAGCAGCTTAGAGACTAGCCTATCCTACGAGCAGTACTTC
CDR3 protein: CASSLETSLSYEQYF

J gene: TRBJ2-5
clone size: few
D gene: NA
V gene: TRBV2
CDR3 DNA: TGTGCCAGCATACAGCAAGAGACCCAGTACTTC
CDR3 protein: CASIQQETQYF